One sample yielded the 30 T cell receptor beta chains listed below, sequenced in a study of tumor-infiltrating lymphocytes in primary liver carcinoma. Constant-region priming of about 0.5 ug total RNA yielded TCR beta cDNA. Three nested multiplex PCR rounds, a slightly modified ARM-PCR method, built the TCR beta libraries. The first two PCR rounds used TRBV1-TRBV30 forward primers with a C-beta reverse primer, about 10 cycles each. Each CDR3 protein gets one entry after TCRdb re-called the multiplex PCR reads with MiXCR. The data show fewer than 110,000 distinct CDR3 sequences, around 66% seen once. Both RNA and DNA were isolated together from approximately 20-30 mg of bulk tissue that had not been sorted. Sequencing was carried out using liver tumor tissue from sampling region 2. Stated subset: tumor region T2, inferior pole. All receptors derive from a woman aged 55-70 years with primary liver carcinoma and hepatitis B virus infection.

The chain uses TRBV10-2 and TRBJ2-1, with unresolved D. V lost 6 bases to trimming and J lost 13 bases, with 22 bases between them. The length of the CDR3 is 14 residues. The germline gives CDR1 WSHSY, CDR2 SAAADI. The CDR3 loop reads CASRALESVKEQFF. The CDR3 region has the DNA TGCGCCAGCAGGGCCCTCGAGTCCGTGAAAGAACAGTTCTTC.

About this clonotype itself: The junction differs from germline at one of its ends, possibly a read error. The chain joins TRBV29-1 to TRBJ2-3; no reliable D call. The CDR3 totals 17 residues. Germline V gene lookup returns CDR1 SQVTM and CDR2 ANQGSEA. In nucleotides, the CDR3 is TGCAGCGTTGGGCAAACCCCGGACGGAAGTCTTGTAGATACTCAGTATTTT. Its protein product is CSVGQTPDGSLVDTQYF.

This clonotype was picked up a small number of times. The rearrangement uses TRBV5-1 and TRBJ2-5, with TRBD2 identical over 11 bases. CDR3 length: 17 residues. The trim removed 3 bases at V and 1 base at J, leaving 8 bases unmatched. Germline-derived CDR1 and CDR2 are SGHRS and YFSETQ. CDR3 loop: CASSSSLAGGPQETQYF. In DNA form, the CDR3 reads TGCGCCAGCAGCTCCAGTCTAGCGGGAGGTCCCCAAGAGACCCAGTACTTC.

Note on this clonotype: Relative to the germline gene, one junction end is altered; a read error may explain this. V usage is TRBV28 and J usage is TRBJ2-6, with D maybe TRBD1 (5 bases). This CDR3 is built from 13 residues. Germline CDR1 reads MDHEN; CDR2 reads SYDVKM. CDR3: CAGTLSGANVMAF. The CDR3 nucleotides read TGTGCCGGCACCCTATCTGGGGCCAACGTCATGGCTTTC.

The chain is built from TRBV19 and TRBJ2-5; 7 nucleotides line up with TRBD1. The V gene end was trimmed by 1 base and the J gene end by 1 base; junction bases not matched to a gene: 0. Germline CDR1 and CDR2: LNHDA and SQIVND (reference sequence). The CDR3 is 14 amino acids. In DNA, the CDR3 is TGTGCCAGTAGTATAGGGACAGGCCAAGAGACCCAGTACTTC. This gives the protein CASSIGTGQETQYF.

Note on this clonotype: Mismatch with germline at one junction end may stem from a read error. The chain has TRBV11-3 and TRBJ2-3, with D perhaps TRBD2 (6 bases). Germline assignment: CDR1 SGHNT and CDR2 YENEEA. This CDR3 spans 18 amino acids. The CDR3, as DNA: TGTACCAGCAGTCGTTGGGTAACGGGAGAAGATAGCACAGATACGCAGTATTTC. Residues: CTSSRWVTGEDSTDTQYF.

As for this clonotype: One end of the junction is discordant with germline, which a read error may explain. The chain joins TRBV29-1 to TRBJ1-2; D unclear. CDR1 is SQVTM, CDR2 ANQGSEA, per germline. CDR3 length: 16 amino acids. CDR3 nucleotide sequence: TGCAGCGTTGACCCGCGGATAGGATTCGTCTCCTATGGATACACCTTC. It translates to CSVDPRIGFVSYGYTF.

Of note for this clonotype: A read error may explain this, as a much larger clone is one base away. Because the CDR3 is missing its conserved closing phenylalanine or tryptophan, this is likely a read error. This chain joins TRBV5-1 and TRBJ2-2, with 9 bases identical to TRBD1. The CDR3 has 16 residues. CDR1 SGHRS and CDR2 YFSETQ come from the germline V gene. Unmatched junction bases numbered 9, after V lost 4 bases and J lost 5 bases. For the CDR3, the DNA is TGCGCCAGCAGCGCCGGGACAGGGATATGGACCGGGGAGCTGTTTTCT. This translates into CASSAGTGIWTGELFS.

Concerning this clonotype itself: Since a much larger clone is just one base distant, this may be a read error. V is TRBV5-1 and J is TRBJ2-3; D is perhaps TRBD2 (6 bases). The CDR3 has 13 residues. V gave up 5 bases and J gave up 14 bases, with 21 bases separating them. Germline V CDR1 and CDR2: SGHRS, YFSETQ. Here the CDR3 DNA reads TGCGCCAGCAGTCAATCGGGAGACCGCGATAGGTATTTT. Encoded protein: CASSQSGDRDRYF.

This chain uses TRBV29-1 with TRBJ2-3; 14 bases agree with TRBD2. The CDR3 contains 15 residues. Germline CDR1 reads SQVTM; CDR2 reads ANQGSEA. For the CDR3, the DNA is TGCAAGGTTGAGGGACTAGCGGGAGTAGAAGATACGCAGTATTTT. The encoded protein is CKVEGLAGVEDTQYF.

The chain recombines TRBV7-9 with TRBJ2-1; a weak D match, TRBD2 (5 bases). The CDR3 contains 12 residues. V lost 7 bases and J lost 8, with 12 bases in between. Germline V gene data show CDR1 as SEHNR and CDR2 as FQNEAQ (reference sequence). The CDR3 DNA reads as TGTGCCAGCACCCATCCGGGGTATGAGCAGTTCTTC. It codes for CASTHPGYEQFF.

This clonotype was seen repeatedly, ten times or more. V is TRBV28 and J is TRBJ1-1; 9 bases match TRBD1. The germline V gene has CDR1 MDHEN and CDR2 SYDVKM. With 7 bases clipped from V and 4 bases from J, the junction kept 16 bases outside the gene matches. The CDR3 has 17 residues. The CDR3 DNA follows: TGTGCCAGCACCAAGGCACCGGTAGGACAGGGGACCACTGAAGCTTTCTTT. Its translation: CASTKAPVGQGTTEAFF.

As regards this clonotype: A read error may explain this, as a much larger clone is one base away. This chain uses TRBV4-1 with TRBJ2-4; D uncertain. Germline V gene data show CDR1 as MGHRA and CDR2 as YSYEKL. The V and J ends lost 1 base and 3 bases respectively, with 10 bases between them. The CDR3 is 15 amino acids. The CDR3 coding sequence is TGCGCCAGCAGCCAAGGAAGGTTTGACAAAAACATTCAGTACTTC. It codes for CASSQGRFDKNIQYF.

Concerning this clonotype itself: One junction end disagrees with the germline gene, perhaps due to a read error. V is TRBV11-3 and J is TRBJ1-4; D ambiguous. Germline CDR1 is SGHNT and CDR2 is YENEEA. The CDR3 runs to 11 residues. CDR3 DNA sequence: TGTGCCTGCAGTTGGAGTGAAGGACTGTTTTTT. Translated: CACSWSEGLFF.

This clonotype was observed a single time. An end of the junction differs from the germline gene, which may be a read error. The V gene is TRBV11-2, the J gene TRBJ2-7; the D gene is possibly TRBD2 (6 bases). The CDR3 length is 15 residues. Germline CDR1 is SGHAT and CDR2 is FQNNGV. The CDR3 DNA is TGTACCAGCAGCTTAGACTCTGCGGGGACTTACGAGCAGTACTTC. Translation: CTSSLDSAGTYEQYF.

J is TRBJ2-2 and V is TRBV29-1; 10 nucleotides line up with TRBD2. Unmatched junction bases numbered 15, after V lost 4 bases and J lost 7 bases. The CDR3 has 17 residues. Looked up from germline, CDR1 is SQVTM and CDR2 is ANQGSEA. CDR3 sequence: CSVGTDGSGRNHGELFF. Here the CDR3 DNA reads TGCAGCGTTGGGACAGATGGTAGCGGGAGGAATCACGGGGAGCTGTTTTTT.

Worth noting for this clonotype: Lacking the conserved final phenylalanine or tryptophan, this CDR3 likely reflects a read error. The chain joins TRBV11-2 to TRBJ2-7; D is perhaps TRBD2 (5 bases). The last part of the DNA fits TRBJ2-5 better; the J call may be wrong. Germline CDR1 and CDR2: SGHAT and FQNNGV. CDR3 size: 16 residues. The CDR3 spells CASSYSRGTGRETQYY. The CDR3 DNA follows: TGTGCCAGCAGCTACTCCCGTGGTACTGGGAGAGAGACCCAGTACTAC.

The J gene is TRBJ1-5, the V gene TRBV6-1, with D hard to call. V lost 11 bases and J lost 6, with 23 bases in between. Germline lookup yields CDR1 MNHNS and CDR2 SASEGT. This CDR3 region has 15 residues. Here the CDR3 DNA reads TGTGCCCGAGGGTGGGCCCCGGGTCTACCTCAGCCCCAGCATTTT. Translation gives CARGWAPGLPQPQHF.

This clonotype has at least ten counts. This sequence joins TRBV5-1 and TRBJ1-6; D remains unclear. The CDR3 is 14 amino acids. Germline CDR1 and CDR2: SGHRS and YFSETQ. The V gene lost 4 bases and the J gene lost 8 bases, with 13 bases spanning the gap. The CDR3: CASSRIAEDSPLHF. In DNA, the CDR3 is TGCGCCAGCAGCAGAATTGCTGAGGATTCACCCCTCCACTTT.

Note on this clonotype: This clone may be a read error of a much larger clone one base away. The chain has TRBV6-6 and TRBJ1-1, with D uncertain. CDR1 is MNHNY, CDR2 SVGAGI, per germline (reference sequence). The CDR3 has 15 amino acids. CDR3 nucleotides: TGTTCCAGCAGTTACGCGGGAACCATGAACACTGAAGCTTTCTTT. It encodes CSSSYAGTMNTEAFF.

To note about this clonotype: Germline and junction disagree at one end, which may indicate a read error. The chain employs TRBV4-1 and TRBJ1-1, with D possibly matching TRBD1 (5 bases). The CDR3 runs to 17 residues. Germline V gene sequence: CDR1 MGHRA, CDR2 YSYEKL. The CDR3: CAGSQDPRRALDTEAFF. The CDR3 coding sequence is TGCGCCGGCAGCCAAGACCCACGGAGAGCCTTGGACACTGAGGCTTTCTTT.

This clonotype has more than one count but fewer than ten. The V call is TRBV28, the J call TRBJ1-5, with D perhaps TRBD1 (5 bases). Trimming cost V 5 bases and J 4 bases, with 12 bases left between them. CDR3 length: 14 residues. The germline V gene encodes CDR1 MDHEN and CDR2 SYDVKM. This chain's CDR3 is CASSPWDGNQPQHF. The CDR3 DNA sequence: TGTGCCAGCAGTCCCTGGGACGGAAATCAGCCCCAGCATTTT.

This chain connects TRBV30 to TRBJ1-5; perhaps TRBD1 as D (5 bases). The CDR3 loop spans 15 amino acids. Trimming pared 4 bases from V and 7 bases from J, leaving 20 bases between. CDR1 and CDR2 (germline): GTSNPN, SVGIG (reference sequence). CDR3 loop: CAWKLLGPKPQPQHF. The CDR3 DNA reads as TGTGCCTGGAAGCTACTGGGACCAAAACCCCAGCCCCAGCATTTT.

This clonotype was seen ten or more times. V usage is TRBV5-1 and J usage is TRBJ2-3; D is possibly TRBD1 (5 bases). Deletions cut 0 bases from V and 2 bases from J, with 10 bases between. Per germline, CDR1 SGHRS and CDR2 YFSETQ. The CDR3 contains 15 residues. CDR3 nucleotide sequence: TGCGCCAGCAGCTTGGCTTACAGGACCACAGATACGCAGTATTTT. This codes for CASSLAYRTTDTQYF.

This clonotype has ten or more counts. V gene TRBV2 combines with J gene TRBJ2-7; D is perhaps TRBD1 (6 bases). V was pared by 0 bases and J by 2 bases, with 11 bases between. The germline V gene encodes CDR1 SNHLY and CDR2 FYNNEI. The CDR3 is made up of 15 amino acids. The CDR3 region has the DNA TGTGCCAGCAGTGAAGCGTGGACAGCCCCCTACGAGCAGTACTTC. This translates into CASSEAWTAPYEQYF.

The table lists this clonotype with a count of one. An end of the junction differs from the germline gene, which may be a read error. The chain uses TRBV5-4 and TRBJ2-2; 8 bases line up with TRBD2. Germline V gene data show CDR1 as SGHNT and CDR2 as YYREEE (reference sequence). The CDR3 is made up of 14 amino acids. CDR3 in DNA: TGTGCCAGCAAGCGGGAGTTGGACATCGGGGAGCTGTTCTTT. Its protein product is CASKRELDIGELFF.

With respect to this clonotype: A clone one base away is much larger, so this may be a read error. Since the CDR3 does not end with the conserved phenylalanine or tryptophan, this likely comes from a read error. V gene TRBV30 combines with J gene TRBJ2-1; maybe TRBD1 (5 bases). From germline, CDR1 is GTSNPN and CDR2 SVGIG (reference sequence). This CDR3 comprises 16 residues. The V end was cut by 2 bases, the J end by 4 bases, with 18 bases between. The CDR3 spells CAWSLRKGNLYNEQFI. CDR3 sequence (DNA): TGTGCCTGGAGTCTTCGCAAGGGGAACCTTTACAATGAGCAGTTCATC.

V gene TRBV2 combines with J gene TRBJ2-3; D gene ambiguous. CDR1 is SNHLY and CDR2 is FYNNEI in the germline V gene. The CDR3 is 13 residues long. Between the trimmed V and J ends, which lost 4 bases and 2 bases, there was a span of 7 bases. As DNA, the CDR3 is TGTGCCAGCAGTGTCGAGTACACAGATACGCAGTATTTT. Amino acids: CASSVEYTDTQYF. Variable domain in full (rest from reference TRBV2 and TRBJ2-3): EPEVTQTPSHQVTQMGQEVILRCVPISNHLYFYWYRQILGQKVEFLVSFYNNEISEKSEIFDDQFSVERPDGSNFTLKIRSTKLEDSAMYFCASSVEYTDTQYFGPGTRLTVL.

About this clonotype itself: This may be a read error: a much more frequent sequence differs by one nucleotide. This rearrangement joins TRBV28 to TRBJ1-2, with D maybe TRBD1 (5 bases). Looked up from germline, CDR1 is MDHEN and CDR2 is SYDVKM. This CDR3 is 12 amino acids long. V lost 7 bases and J lost 8, with 14 bases in between. CDR3 loop: CASNRWSKGYTF. The CDR3 DNA reads TGTGCCAGCAACAGGTGGAGTAAGGGCTACACCTTC.

This clonotype was seen a few times. CDR3 sequence: CASSRRTGVPSGELFF. The CDR3 bases are TGTGCCAGCAGCCGACGGACAGGGGTCCCCTCTGGGGAGCTGTTTTTT. This sequence joins TRBV7-9 and TRBJ2-2; 9 nucleotides line up with TRBD1. Per germline, CDR1 SEHNR and CDR2 FQNEAQ (reference sequence). The length of the CDR3 is 16 residues. V was pared by 5 bases and J by 8 bases, with 12 bases of the junction left unmatched.